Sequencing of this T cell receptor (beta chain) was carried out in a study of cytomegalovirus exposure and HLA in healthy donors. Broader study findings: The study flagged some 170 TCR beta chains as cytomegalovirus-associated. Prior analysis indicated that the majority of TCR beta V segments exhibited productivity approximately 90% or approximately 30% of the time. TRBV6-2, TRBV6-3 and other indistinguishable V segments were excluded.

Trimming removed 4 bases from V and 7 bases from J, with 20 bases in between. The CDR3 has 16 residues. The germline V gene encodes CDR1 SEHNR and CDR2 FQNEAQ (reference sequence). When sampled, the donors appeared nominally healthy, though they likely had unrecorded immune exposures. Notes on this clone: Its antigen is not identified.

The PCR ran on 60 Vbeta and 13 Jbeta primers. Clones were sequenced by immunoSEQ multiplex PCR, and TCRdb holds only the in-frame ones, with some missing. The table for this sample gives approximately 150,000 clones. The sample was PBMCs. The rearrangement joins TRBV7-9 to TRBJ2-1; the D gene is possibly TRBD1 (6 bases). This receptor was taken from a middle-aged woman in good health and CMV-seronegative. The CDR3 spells CASSSPWTVLSNEQFF. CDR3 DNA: TGTGCCAGCAGCTCGCCCTGGACAGTCCTCAGTAATGAGCAGTTCTTC.